A few counts support the clone carrying this TCR beta chain. The antigen remains undetermined. This CDR3 is 16 amino acids long. V shed 5 bases and J 5 bases; nucleotides not matched to a gene: 12. Germline V gives CDR1 MDHEN, CDR2 SYDVKM. The data were obtained in a study of Graves' ophthalmopathy and Graves' hyperthyroidism. Regarding the study as a whole: Most clonotypes expanded in thyroid above 0.001 frequency were present in blood too.

Clinical symptoms and serum thyroxine were used for diagnosis; TRAb, thyroid ultrasound and orbital computed tomography were also relied on. The authors amplified TCR beta CDR3 regions from RNA transcripts. An initial RT-PCR round employing HTBI primers preceded a second-round multiplex PCR. TCRdb itself ran the multiplex PCR reads through MiXCR, one entry per CDR3 protein. Among over a million distinct CDR3 sequences, 35% to 40% were seen once, and the ten largest hold 11%. The sequenced material came from peripheral blood or thyroid tissue (not recorded which). The sequence was collected from an adult man with Graves' hyperthyroidism. This chain uses TRBV28 with TRBJ2-5; the match to TRBD1 covers 9 bases. This chain's CDR3 is CASSSLDRGLIETQYF. The CDR3 DNA sequence: TGTGCCAGCAGTAGTTTGGACAGGGGTTTAATTGAGACCCAGTACTTC.